These T cell receptor beta chains were read from a single sample in a study of Ad26.COV2.S vaccination and SARS-CoV-2 variants. Data came from immunoSEQ multiplex PCR; TCRdb stores just in-frame clones and leaves some out. The sample holds roughly 320,000 clones, roughly 84% seen once. Sequences were derived from peripheral blood, sampled in a trial of Ad26.COV2.S vaccine versus placebo. Receptors originate from a person between 18 and 60 years old who received the Ad26.COV2.S COVID-19 vaccine or a placebo. CDR3s include the opening cysteine and the closing phenylalanine or tryptophan. Each record gives: clone size, D gene, J gene, V gene, CDR3 protein, CDR3 DNA. The D gene is left open where the match is weak. Not every row has a clone size; where given, it reads once, few, many or a size class.

size: .
D: TRBD1
J: TRBJ2-7
V: TRBV13
CDR3: CASSLSGQGEQYF
DNA: TGTGCCAGCAGCCTCTCTGGACAGGGAGAGCAGTACTTC

size: .
D: .
J: TRBJ1-2
V: TRBV7-6
CDR3: CASSSQGPVGYGYTF
DNA: TGTGCCAGCAGCTCACAGGGACCGGTTGGCTATGGCTACACCTTC

size: .
D: .
J: TRBJ1-6
V: TRBV5-4
CDR3: CASSFRSSDSPLHF
DNA: TGTGCCAGCAGCTTTCGTTCATCTGATTCACCCCTCCACTTT

size: .
D: TRBD1
J: TRBJ2-2
V: TRBV11-2
CDR3: CASSLPGQSTGELFF
DNA: TGTGCCAGCAGCCTACCGGGACAGTCCACCGGGGAGCTGTTTTTT

size: .
D: TRBD2
J: TRBJ2-7
V: TRBV6-5
CDR3: CAIFPGLAYEQYF
DNA: TGTGCCATCTTCCCGGGACTAGCCTACGAGCAGTACTTC

size: .
D: TRBD2
J: TRBJ2-5
V: TRBV27
CDR3: CASSPLLLRGAGETQYF
DNA: TGTGCCAGCAGTCCACTTCTTTTGCGGGGGGCCGGGGAGACCCAGTACTTC

size: .
D: .
J: TRBJ1-1
V: TRBV30
CDR3: CAWWAGTPNTEAFF
DNA: TGTGCCTGGTGGGCCGGGACACCGAACACTGAAGCTTTCTTT

size: few
D: .
J: TRBJ1-1
V: TRBV4-1
CDR3: CASSQDWGDTEAFF
DNA: TGCGCCAGCAGCCAAGATTGGGGGGACACTGAAGCTTTCTTT

size: .
D: .
J: TRBJ1-1
V: TRBV7-8
CDR3: CASSLDGGGKTEAFF
DNA: TGTGCCAGCAGCTTAGACGGTGGGGGAAAGACTGAAGCTTTCTTT

size: .
D: .
J: TRBJ2-3
V: TRBV12-3/TRBV12-4
CDR3: CASSLEKTQYF
DNA: TGTGCCAGCAGTTTAGAGAAGACGCAGTATTTT

size: .
D: TRBD2
J: TRBJ2-2
V: TRBV6-5
CDR3: CASSYEAGVNTGELFF
DNA: TGTGCCAGCAGTTACGAGGCGGGGGTTAACACCGGGGAGCTGTTTTTT

size: .
D: TRBD1
J: TRBJ2-7
V: TRBV5-4
CDR3: CASSLGDRGPGEQYF
DNA: TGTGCCAGCAGCTTGGGGGACAGGGGGCCGGGCGAGCAGTACTTC

size: once
D: .
J: TRBJ2-7
V: TRBV7-9
CDR3: CASSLVGSPSYEQYF
DNA: TGTGCCAGCAGCTTAGTCGGCAGTCCCTCCTACGAGCAGTACTTC

size: .
D: TRBD2
J: TRBJ2-3
V: TRBV4-2
CDR3: CASSLNERGGADTQYF
DNA: TGTGCCAGCAGCCTCAACGAGCGGGGAGGGGCAGATACGCAGTATTTT